The 23 T cell receptor beta chains reported below all come from one sample, sequenced in a study of persistence of HIV-infected CD4 T cells. Their cognate antigens are unknown. Cells were stimulated with CMV-infected fibroblast lysates at approximately 10 ug/mL. CD40L-negative CD69-negative CD45RO-high memory CD4+ T cells were sorted as populations depleted of antigen-responding cells. This was the immunoSEQ version 4 assay in survey mode. Data came from immunoSEQ multiplex PCR; TCRdb stores just in-frame clones and leaves some out. This sample carries 25,000 to 30,000 clones, roughly 82% of them seen once, and the ten largest clones take 3.5% to 5%. The sample consisted of CD4+ T cells sorted from PBMCs after roughly 17-hour stimulation, taken from a patient who received antiretroviral therapy. These receptors all come from an adult man with HIV who was CMV-seropositive.

The chain combines TRBV5-3 with TRBJ2-1; no clear D. TRBV5-3 is assigned to the ORF class and has an uncertain function. The CDR3 has 15 amino acids. V was pared by 1 base and J by 0 bases, with 8 bases between. CDR3 amino acids: CARSLLYPSYNEQFF. Written as DNA, the CDR3 is TGTGCCAGAAGCTTGTTATACCCCTCCTACAATGAGCAGTTCTTC.

The rearrangement links TRBV5-5 to TRBJ2-2, with 8 nucleotides matching TRBD2. This CDR3 region has 19 residues. J gave up 0 bases and V 0 bases, and 10 bases lay outside the gene matches. Germline values: CDR1 SGHKS, CDR2 YYEKEE (reference sequence). The CDR3 DNA follows: TGTGCCAGCAGCTTGGCGCCGGGACTAGGATTTCCGAACACCGGGGAGCTGTTTTTT. Translated, it gives CASSLAPGLGFPNTGELFF.

The rearrangement uses TRBV12-5 and TRBJ2-7; D uncertain. The CDR3 totals 11 residues. Germline CDR1 and CDR2: LGHNT and FRNRAP. Trimming pared 5 bases from V and 4 bases from J, leaving 6 bases between. The CDR3 DNA reads as TGTGCTAGTGGTCACCGATACGAGCAGTACTTC. Its protein product is CASGHRYEQYF.

J is TRBJ2-7 and V is TRBV2; maybe TRBD2 (5 bases). This CDR3 has 13 residues. V shed 4 bases and J shed 3 bases, with 10 bases lying between them. Germline V gene sequence: CDR1 SNHLY, CDR2 FYNNEI. The DNA for the CDR3 is TGTGCCAGCAGTGTGGACTTCAACTACGAGCAGTACTTC. It yields the protein CASSVDFNYEQYF.

The table lists this clone with a count of one. The chain has TRBV5-1 and TRBJ2-7; 8 positions match TRBD2. Germline V gives CDR1 SGHRS, CDR2 YFSETQ. The CDR3 covers 15 residues. Trimming at V came to 4 bases and at J to 3 bases, leaving 9 bases not matched to a gene. This CDR3 reads CASSIEGSGVYEQYF. The CDR3 nucleotides are TGCGCCAGCAGCATCGAGGGTAGCGGGGTCTACGAGCAGTACTTC.

This sequence joins TRBV5-1 and TRBJ1-6; the match to TRBD1 covers 10 bases. The CDR3 spans 16 residues. Per germline, CDR1 SGHRS and CDR2 YFSETQ. Germline trimming cut 0 bases from V and 9 bases from J; bases unmatched to any gene: 6. The DNA for the CDR3 is TGCGCCAGCAGCTTGGAGGGACAGGGGAACGGTTCACCCCTCCACTTT. Translation: CASSLEGQGNGSPLHF.

V gene TRBV7-3 combines with J gene TRBJ1-1; tentative D call: TRBD1 (5 bases). The V gene lost 8 bases and the J gene lost 4 bases, with 17 bases spanning the gap. The germline CDR1 and CDR2 sequences are SGHTA and FQGTGA. There are 14 residues in the CDR3. CDR3 sequence: CASCRAPLCTEAFF. CDR3 sequence (DNA): TGTGCCAGCTGCAGGGCCCCGCTGTGCACTGAAGCTTTCTTT.

The rearrangement joins TRBV10-1 to TRBJ2-7; D is possibly TRBD1 or TRBD2 (5 bases each). This CDR3 comprises 14 residues. The germline V and J ends were trimmed by 5 bases and 0 bases, with 11 bases remaining between them. In germline, CDR1 is WNHNN, CDR2 SYGVQD (reference sequence). The DNA of the CDR3 is TGCGCCAGCAGTCGGGACCCTGACTCCTACGAGCAGTACTTC. As protein: CASSRDPDSYEQYF.

This clone was counted a single time. Written as DNA, the CDR3 is TGCGCCAGCAGCTTGTCCGGTCCCACAAATTATGGCTACACCTTC. Encoded protein: CASSLSGPTNYGYTF. The chain couples TRBV5-1 to TRBJ1-2; D is unclear. In germline, CDR1 is SGHRS, CDR2 YFSETQ. The CDR3 length is 15 residues. V gave up 1 base and J gave up 5 bases, with 15 bases separating them.

This chain joins TRBV28 and TRBJ1-1; D perhaps matches TRBD1 (6 bases). Trimming removed 2 bases at V and 6 bases at J, with 16 bases between. This CDR3 region has 15 residues. From germline, CDR1 is MDHEN and CDR2 SYDVKM. As DNA, the CDR3 is TGTGCCAGCAGTTTAAGGGGGGCGCTATGGTCTGAAGCTTTCTTT. Translated, it gives CASSLRGALWSEAFF.

The chain carries TRBV5-8 and TRBJ1-1, with D maybe TRBD1 (5 bases). CDR1 SGHTS and CDR2 YDEGEE come from the germline V gene. Trimming took off 7 bases at V and 12 bases at J, with 16 bases between the two ends. The CDR3 contains 11 residues. The CDR3 loop reads CASPRQGLTFF. CDR3 in DNA: TGTGCCAGCCCCCGCCAGGGTTTGACTTTCTTT.

The chain recombines TRBV15 with TRBJ2-7; 7 bases map to TRBD2. The ends lost 0 bases at V and 3 bases at J; junction bases unmatched: 5. The CDR3 is 15 amino acids. CDR1 and CDR2 (germline): LNHNV, YYDKDF (reference sequence). This CDR3 is CATSRDLAGVYEQYF. The CDR3 DNA reads as TGTGCCACCAGCAGAGATCTGGCGGGGGTCTACGAGCAGTACTTC.

The rearrangement joins TRBV5-1 to TRBJ2-1; weak D call: TRBD1 (6 bases). The germline gives CDR1 SGHRS, CDR2 YFSETQ. The CDR3 contains 16 residues. V lost 1 base, J lost 1 base, and 12 bases lay in between. The CDR3 DNA reads TGCGCCAGCAGCTTGAGGTTTAGGGGGTCCTACAATGAGCAGTTCTTC. Its translation is CASSLRFRGSYNEQFF.

This sequence joins TRBV13 and TRBJ1-1; D not resolved. V lost 1 base and J 11 bases, leaving 11 bases between the germline ends. CDR1 is PRHDT and CDR2 is FYEKMQ in the germline V gene (reference sequence). The CDR3 covers 12 residues. This CDR3 reads CASSLVLRAAFF. CDR3 bases: TGTGCCAGCAGCTTAGTTTTGCGGGCGGCTTTCTTT.

The genes are TRBV10-3 and TRBJ2-7; 7 positions agree with TRBD2. J was trimmed by 0 bases and V by 7 bases; bases with no gene match: 3. This CDR3 has 13 residues. The germline V gene has CDR1 ENHRY and CDR2 SYGVKD. The CDR3, as DNA: TGTGCCATCACGGCTAGCGGCTCCTACGAGCAGTACTTC. Translating gives CAITASGSYEQYF.

This clone was recorded only once. V is TRBV6-1 and J is TRBJ1-1, with a tentative D call TRBD1 (5 bases). Germline V lookup: CDR1 MNHNS, CDR2 SASEGT. V shed 2 bases and J shed 11 bases, with 6 bases lying between them. CDR3 length equals 10 residues. The CDR3 reads CASSERGAFF. DNA for the CDR3: TGTGCCAGCAGTGAACGGGGGGCTTTCTTT.

This clone was observed a single time. This chain uses TRBV18 with TRBJ2-3, with TRBD1 matching 8 bases. The V gene end was trimmed by 3 bases and the J gene end by 1 base; junction bases not matched to a gene: 3. Germline V CDR1 and CDR2: KGHSH, LQKENI. The CDR3 extends over 15 amino acids. The CDR3 bases are TGTGCCAGCTCACCCAGGGGGCAAGGCACAGATACGCAGTATTTT. Residues: CASSPRGQGTDTQYF.

The rearrangement joins TRBV2 to TRBJ2-7, with D possibly called TRBD1 or TRBD2 (5 bases each). Germline values: CDR1 SNHLY, CDR2 FYNNEI. This CDR3 comprises 13 residues. V lost 6 bases to trimming and J lost 9 bases, with 18 bases between them. CDR3 in amino acids: CASSAEGLDGQYF. CDR3 bases: TGTGCCAGCAGCGCAGAGGGGCTAGACGGGCAGTACTTC.

This chain connects TRBV4-1 to TRBJ2-3, with D hard to call. Germline V gene lookup returns CDR1 MGHRA and CDR2 YSYEKL. Trimming shortened V by 0 bases and J by 2 bases, and 6 bases separated the two germline ends. This CDR3 contains 14 residues. Here the CDR3 DNA reads TGCGCCAGCAGCCAAGAAAAGCCCACAGATACGCAGTATTTT. Residues: CASSQEKPTDTQYF.

The CDR3 DNA reads as TGCGCCAGCAGCTTGGCCGGGGTTATGGGAACTGAAGCTTTCTTT. This sequence encodes CASSLAGVMGTEAFF. The chain is built from TRBV5-1 and TRBJ1-1; D is undetermined. CDR3 size: 15 residues. The V end lost 0 bases, the J end lost 5 bases, and 14 bases lay between the germline ends. Germline V lookup: CDR1 SGHRS, CDR2 YFSETQ.

The rearrangement uses TRBV7-2 and TRBJ1-5; tentative D call: TRBD1 (6 bases). The CDR3 has 14 amino acids. V gave up 6 bases and J gave up 5 bases, with 14 bases separating them. Germline V lookup: CDR1 SGHTA, CDR2 FQGNSA. CDR3 region: CASSHTGTHQPQHF. The CDR3 DNA reads as TGTGCCAGCAGTCACACAGGGACCCATCAGCCCCAGCATTTT.

This sequence joins TRBV10-2 and TRBJ2-1, with 9 bases matching TRBD2. This CDR3 is built from 15 residues. The trim removed 5 bases at V and 5 bases at J, leaving 7 bases unmatched. Germline values: CDR1 WSHSY, CDR2 SAAADI. The CDR3 is CASSLLAGINNEQFF. The CDR3 nucleotides are TGCGCCAGCAGTTTACTAGCGGGCATTAACAATGAGCAGTTCTTC.

This clone was detected a few times. The chain links TRBV6-5 to TRBJ1-6, with D perhaps matching TRBD1 (6 bases). Looked up from germline, CDR1 is MNHEY and CDR2 is SVGAGI. This CDR3 is 14 amino acids long. Deletions cut 2 bases from V and 7 bases from J, with 9 bases between. CDR3 coding DNA: TGTGCCAGCAGTTACAGGGGACAAAATTCACCCCTCCACTTT. This sequence encodes CASSYRGQNSPLHF.